The clone carrying this T cell receptor (beta chain) has only a few counts. Its antigen is undetermined. Germline CDR1 SEHNR, CDR2 FQNEAQ (reference sequence). The V gene lost 2 bases and the J gene lost 5 bases, with 7 bases spanning the gap. The CDR3 contains 13 residues. The treatment denotes: approximately 9-day PBMC culture with coronavirus spike peptide pools or control peptides (ViraFEST assay). The sample belongs to a study of vaccination and CD4 T cells after COVID-19. The study sequenced cultured CD4+ T cell DNA using the Oncomine TCR Beta short-read assay. TCRdb reprocessed the PCR reads via MiXCR and lists one record per CDR3 protein. This table holds approximately 12,000 distinct CDR3 sequences, 20% found once.

The origin of this receptor is a human donor who received a COVID-19 vaccine. The sample in question was CD4+ T cells from blood, cultured in vitro, obtained before SARS-CoV-2 vaccination. The rearrangement joins TRBV7-9 to TRBJ2-4; weak D call: TRBD1 (6 bases). The CDR3 spells CASSLQGQNIQYF. CDR3 DNA sequence: TGTGCCAGCAGCTTACAGGGGCAAAACATTCAGTACTTC.